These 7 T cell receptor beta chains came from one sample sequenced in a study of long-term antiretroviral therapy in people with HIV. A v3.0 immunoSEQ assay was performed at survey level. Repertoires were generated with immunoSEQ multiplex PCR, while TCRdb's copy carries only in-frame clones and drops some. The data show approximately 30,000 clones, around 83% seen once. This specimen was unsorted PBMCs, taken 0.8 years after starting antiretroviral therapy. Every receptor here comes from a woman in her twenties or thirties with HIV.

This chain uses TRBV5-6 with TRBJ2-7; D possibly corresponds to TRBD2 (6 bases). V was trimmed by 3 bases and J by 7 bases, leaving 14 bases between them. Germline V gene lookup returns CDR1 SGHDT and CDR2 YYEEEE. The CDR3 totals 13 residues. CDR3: CASSWAVEGEQYV. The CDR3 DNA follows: TGTGCCAGCAGCTGGGCTGTGGAGGGAGAGCAGTACGTC.

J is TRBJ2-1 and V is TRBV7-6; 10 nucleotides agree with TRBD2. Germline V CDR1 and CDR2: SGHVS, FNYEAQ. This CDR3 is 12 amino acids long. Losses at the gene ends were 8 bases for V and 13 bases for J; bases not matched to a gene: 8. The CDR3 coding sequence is TGTGCCAGCGGGTTAGCGGGGGGCCTACAGTTCTTC. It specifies CASGLAGGLQFF.

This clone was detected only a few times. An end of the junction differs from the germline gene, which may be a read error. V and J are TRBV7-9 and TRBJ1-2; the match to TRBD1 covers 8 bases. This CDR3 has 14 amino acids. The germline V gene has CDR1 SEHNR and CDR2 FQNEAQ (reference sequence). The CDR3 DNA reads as TGTGCCAGCACCTTAGGACAGGGAAATAATGGCTACACCTTC. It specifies CASTLGQGNNGYTF. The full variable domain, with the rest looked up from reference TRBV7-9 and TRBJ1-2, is DTGVSQNPRHKITKRGQNVTFRCDPISEHNRLYWYRQTLGQGPEFLTYFQNEAQLEKSRLLSDRFSAERPKGSFSTLEIQRTEQGDSAMYLCASTLGQGNNGYTFGSGTRLTVV.

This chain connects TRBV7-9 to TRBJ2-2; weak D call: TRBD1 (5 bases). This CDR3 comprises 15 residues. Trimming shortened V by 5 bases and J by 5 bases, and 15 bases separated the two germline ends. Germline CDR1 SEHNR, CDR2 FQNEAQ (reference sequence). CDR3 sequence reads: CASSKVQVYTGELFF. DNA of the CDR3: TGTGCCAGCAGCAAAGTACAGGTTTATACCGGGGAGCTGTTTTTT.

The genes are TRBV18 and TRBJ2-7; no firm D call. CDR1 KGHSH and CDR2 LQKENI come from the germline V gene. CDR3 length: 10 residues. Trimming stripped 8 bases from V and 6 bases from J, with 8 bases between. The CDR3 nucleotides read TGTGCCAGCACATGGGGCGAGCAGTACGTC. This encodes CASTWGEQYV.

CDR3 sequence reads: CASSPREDQPQHF. CDR3 DNA: TGTGCCAGCTCACCACGGGAGGATCAGCCCCAGCATTTT. The chain uses TRBV18 and TRBJ1-5; no clear D gene. The V and J ends lost 1 base and 5 bases respectively, with 6 bases between them. The CDR3 extends over 13 amino acids. Germline V gene data show CDR1 as KGHSH and CDR2 as LQKENI.

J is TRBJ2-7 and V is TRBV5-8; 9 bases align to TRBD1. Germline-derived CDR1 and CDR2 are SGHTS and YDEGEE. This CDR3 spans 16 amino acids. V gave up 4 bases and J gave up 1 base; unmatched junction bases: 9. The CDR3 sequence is CASSPLGTGISYEQYV. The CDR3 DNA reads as TGTGCCAGCAGCCCCCTCGGGACAGGGATTTCCTACGAGCAGTACGTC.